This T cell receptor (beta chain) was captured by sequencing in a study of spatial heterogeneity in lung cancer. TCRdb re-derived calls from the 5' RACE reads in MiXCR, one entry per CDR3 protein. The table records some 25,000 distinct CDR3 sequences, roughly 6.6% of them present only once. Described time point: sample taken at primary tumor resection. Approximately 70 TRACERx patients with early, untreated non-small cell lung cancer donated samples. This clonotype has a handful of counts. The antigen is unknown. Study outcomes and limitations: Tumors with more nonsynonymous mutations had more expanded intratumoral alpha and beta TCRs.

The source is a male donor with early-stage non-small cell lung cancer. Sample: lung tumor tissue, taken at surgery.

The CDR3 DNA sequence: TGTGCCAGCAGCTTAGGGACAGGGCCAGATACGCAGTATTTT. It encodes CASSLGTGPDTQYF. V gene TRBV7-9 combines with J gene TRBJ2-3; 8 bases are a match to TRBD1. CDR1 and CDR2 from the germline V gene are SEHNR and FQNEAQ (reference sequence). The V segment lost 1 base and the J segment 4 bases; nucleotides outside the gene matches: 1. The CDR3 length is 14 residues. Variable domain in full (rest from reference TRBV7-9 and TRBJ2-3): DTGVSQNPRHKITKRGQNVTFRCDPISEHNRLYWYRQTLGQGPEFLTYFQNEAQLEKSRLLSDRFSAERPKGSFSTLEIQRTEQGDSAMYLCASSLGTGPDTQYFGPGTRLTVL.